Reported below is one TCR beta chain. The data originate from a study of T cell changes during pregnancy in multiple sclerosis. CDR1 is LGHNA, CDR2 YSLEER, per germline. The CDR3 loop spans 16 amino acids. Deletions cut 2 bases from V and 4 bases from J, with 14 bases between. Here immunoSEQ multiplex PCR was the method, and the copy in TCRdb shows in-frame clones only, minus some. The repertoire holds about 73,000 clones, with around nine tenths as singletons. This receptor was identified in a female donor in good health, enrolled as a control in a pregnancy study. The input for sequencing was peripheral blood, taken in the second trimester of pregnancy. The rearrangement uses TRBV4-3 and TRBJ1-4; D not certain. The CDR3 bases are TGCGCCAGCAGCCAAAACCCCGCGCTAAGTAATGAAAAACTGTTTTTT. Its translation is CASSQNPALSNEKLFF.